The 30 T cell receptor beta chains in this list originate from one sample, sequenced in a study of human versus mouse CDR3 diversity and MHC coevolution. Clones were sequenced by immunoSEQ multiplex PCR, and TCRdb holds only the in-frame ones, with some missing. Counted here are some 80,000 clones, 92% occurring once; the ten biggest clones make up roughly 0.16%. Sequenced: naive CD4+ T cells from blood. Subset in this sample: CD45RO-negative CD62L-positive naive CD4 T cells. All receptors come from a person aged 30 to 69 in good health.

The chain uses TRBV10-2 and TRBJ2-5; D gene uncertain. The CDR3 covers 10 residues. Germline CDR1 reads WSHSY; CDR2 reads SAAADI. Deletions cut 5 bases from V and 11 bases from J, with 9 bases between. In DNA, the CDR3 is TGCGCCAGCAGTTCTGGGCAGCAGTACTTC. Protein product: CASSSGQQYF.

Of note for this clone: In the same sample, other DNA sequences code for this CDR3. This rearrangement joins TRBV30 to TRBJ2-5; weak D call: TRBD1 (6 bases). Trimming pared 0 bases from V and 4 bases from J, leaving 12 bases between. The germline gives CDR1 GTSNPN, CDR2 SVGIG (reference sequence). The CDR3 is 14 residues long. CDR3 nucleotide sequence: TGTGCCTGGAGTGTGATACAGGGTCGAGAGACCCAGTACTTC. This translates into CAWSVIQGRETQYF.

This clone has a single count. This chain connects TRBV5-1 to TRBJ2-1, with 7 bases that match TRBD1. CDR3 length: 16 residues. V lost 0 bases and J lost 9; bases outside the gene matches: 12. The germline gives CDR1 SGHRS, CDR2 YFSETQ. In DNA form, the CDR3 reads TGCGCCAGCAGCTTGGTACAGGGGAAGGCTCAGGGTGAGCAGTTCTTC. Translation: CASSLVQGKAQGEQFF.

This chain joins TRBV7-6 and TRBJ2-1, with 11 bases matching TRBD2. The CDR3 loop spans 16 amino acids. Germline CDR1 reads SGHVS; CDR2 reads FNYEAQ. V gave up 5 bases and J gave up 7 bases; unmatched junction bases: 10. Written as DNA, the CDR3 is TGTGCCAGCAGCCCTTCGTTAGCGGGAGGGTGGAATGAGCAGTTCTTC. It yields the protein CASSPSLAGGWNEQFF.

Worth noting for this clone: The identical CDR3 is also encoded by other nucleotide sequences in the sample. This chain links TRBV19 with TRBJ1-5; 7 positions agree with TRBD1. Per germline, CDR1 LNHDA and CDR2 SQIVND (reference sequence). The CDR3 spans 13 residues. V shed 8 bases and J 6 bases; nucleotides not matched to a gene: 7. The CDR3 coding sequence is TGTGCCAGTGCACAGGGGTATAGTCAGCCCCAGCATTTT. It is translated as CASAQGYSQPQHF.

V is TRBV7-9 and J is TRBJ2-1; 9 positions agree with TRBD1. Germline V lookup: CDR1 SEHNR, CDR2 FQNEAQ (reference sequence). This CDR3 spans 15 amino acids. V was clipped by 3 bases and J by 7 bases; unmatched bases: 7. CDR3 loop: CASSLGWDRVNEQFF. CDR3 DNA sequence: TGTGCCAGCAGCTTGGGGTGGGACAGGGTAAATGAGCAGTTCTTC.

The CDR3 DNA reads TGTGCCAGCAGCCAAGGGGAAGCGGGGGGCACAGATACGCAGTATTTT. Translating gives CASSQGEAGGTDTQYF. The chain uses TRBV4-2 and TRBJ2-3; 8 positions agree with TRBD2. The CDR3 loop spans 16 amino acids. CDR1 and CDR2 (germline): LGHNA, YNFKEQ. J gave up 1 base and V 1 base, and 4 bases lay outside the gene matches.

The chain carries TRBV6-6 and TRBJ2-2; D gene ambiguous. Germline loops: CDR1 MNHNY, CDR2 SVGAGI (reference sequence). The ends were cut back, 5 bases at V and 4 bases at J, with 11 bases in the middle. CDR3 length: 14 residues. CDR3 loop: CASSPGVGTGELFF. CDR3 DNA: TGTGCCAGCAGTCCGGGTGTGGGCACCGGGGAGCTGTTTTTT.

The CDR3 DNA reads TGTGCCAGCAGCTTACGGAAGGGGACTGAAGCTTTCTTT. Translation: CASSLRKGTEAFF. The chain uses TRBV7-7 and TRBJ1-1; D may be TRBD1 (5 bases). The CDR3 has 13 residues. CDR1 and CDR2 from the germline V gene are SSHAT and FNYEAQ (reference sequence). V was shortened by 2 bases and J by 5 bases, with 9 bases between the two germline ends.

The rearrangement links TRBV5-8 to TRBJ2-7, with TRBD2 matching over 7 bases. In germline, CDR1 is SGHTS, CDR2 YDEGEE. V lost 0 bases and J lost 3; bases outside the gene matches: 6. This CDR3 is 15 amino acids long. CDR3 residues: CASSLGEWDYYEQYF. As DNA, the CDR3 is TGTGCCAGCAGCTTGGGGGAATGGGACTACTACGAGCAGTACTTC.

The rearrangement joins TRBV30 to TRBJ1-3; 7 bases map to TRBD1. V was clipped by 0 bases and J by 1 base; unmatched bases: 0. Germline-derived CDR1 and CDR2 are GTSNPN and SVGIG (reference sequence). The CDR3 extends over 14 amino acids. The CDR3 region has the DNA TGTGCCTGGAGTGTACAGGGGTCTGGAAACACCATATATTTT. It translates to CAWSVQGSGNTIYF. Looking up the rest from reference TRBV30 and TRBJ1-3 gives the full variable domain: SQTIHQWPATLVQPVGSPLSLECTVEGTSNPNLYWYRQAAGRGLQLLFYSVGIGQISSEVPQNLSASRPQDRQFILSSKKLLLSDSGFYLCAWSVQGSGNTIYFGEGSWLTVV.

The chain recombines TRBV30 with TRBJ1-1; TRBD1 matches at 12 bases. The CDR3 is made up of 16 amino acids. CDR1 is GTSNPN and CDR2 is SVGIG in the germline V gene (reference sequence). V lost 2 bases and J lost 7; bases outside the gene matches: 11. The CDR3 here is CAWSLPVGTGGYEAFF. CDR3 sequence (DNA): TGTGCCTGGAGTCTCCCGGTGGGGACAGGGGGCTATGAAGCTTTCTTT.

V usage is TRBV29-1 and J usage is TRBJ2-3, with D maybe TRBD2 (5 bases). There are 14 residues in the CDR3. Deletions cut 5 bases from V and 1 base from J, with 13 bases between. Germline V gene data show CDR1 as SQVTM and CDR2 as ANQGSEA. The CDR3 coding sequence is TGCAGCGTTTCACTAGGTGGGGGCACAGATACGCAGTATTTT. Translated: CSVSLGGGTDTQYF.

The chain employs TRBV7-8 and TRBJ1-1; no clear D. The V gene's germline CDR1 is SGHVS and CDR2 FQNEAQ. This CDR3 is built from 13 residues. V was cut by 3 bases and J by 2 bases, with 7 bases left in between. In DNA form, the CDR3 reads TGTGCCAGCAGCTTGGGCACTAACACTGAAGCTTTCTTT. As protein: CASSLGTNTEAFF.

This clone came up once. The CDR3 loop is CASSLVVAGGSDTQYF. The CDR3 DNA is TGTGCCAGCAGCTTGGTGGTAGCGGGGGGTTCAGATACGCAGTATTTT. The chain links TRBV5-4 to TRBJ2-3; 10 bases are a match to TRBD2. The CDR3 is made up of 16 amino acids. Germline CDR1 reads SGHNT; CDR2 reads YYREEE (reference sequence). The J segment lost 4 bases and the V segment lost 0 bases, leaving 5 bases of the junction unmatched.

The chain is built from TRBV21-1 and TRBJ2-5; the table calls TRBD2, which could not be checked here. The J call may be faulty, since TRBJ2-7 better matches the DNA end. TRBV21-1 is deemed a pseudogene. The length of the CDR3 is 13 residues. The CDR3 bases are TGTGCCAGCAGCAATTCCCGTCGATACGAGCAGTACTTC. It specifies CASSNSRRYEQYF.

The J gene is TRBJ2-7, the V gene TRBV5-1; tentative D call: TRBD2 (6 bases). The CDR3 is 14 residues long. CDR1 and CDR2 from the germline V gene are SGHRS and YFSETQ. The V end lost 3 bases, the J end lost 2 bases, and 12 bases lay between the germline ends. CDR3 protein: CASSSSSGPYEQYF. CDR3 bases: TGCGCCAGCAGCTCATCGAGCGGGCCCTACGAGCAGTACTTC.

V is TRBV2 and J is TRBJ1-3, with D perhaps matching TRBD1 (5 bases). This CDR3 has 15 residues. Germline loops: CDR1 SNHLY, CDR2 FYNNEI. V lost 5 bases, J lost 0 bases, and 11 bases lay in between. CDR3: CASSWGDDSGNTIYF. The CDR3 region has the DNA TGTGCCAGCAGTTGGGGCGACGACTCTGGAAACACCATATATTTT.

This sequence joins TRBV7-9 and TRBJ1-1; unclear D gene. The CDR3 is made up of 11 amino acids. Germline values: CDR1 SEHNR, CDR2 FQNEAQ (reference sequence). The ends were cut back, 4 bases at V and 3 bases at J, with 3 bases in the middle. The CDR3 loop reads CASSSDTEAFF. CDR3 DNA: TGTGCCAGCAGCTCAGACACTGAAGCTTTCTTT.

The sample holds a few counts of this clone. V gene TRBV10-3 combines with J gene TRBJ2-7, with TRBD2 matching 10 bases. The CDR3 consists of 15 residues. Per the germline V gene, CDR1 is ENHRY and CDR2 is SYGVKD. The junction had 10 bases not matched to a gene; V was cut back by 5 bases and J by 6 bases. CDR3 amino acids: CAISFRLAGESEQYF. As DNA, the CDR3 is TGTGCCATCAGTTTCAGGCTAGCGGGAGAATCCGAGCAGTACTTC.

V usage is TRBV19 and J usage is TRBJ2-5, with 14 nucleotides matching TRBD2. There are 14 residues in the CDR3. V lost 8 bases to trimming and J lost 4 bases; unmatched junction nucleotides: 3. Germline V CDR1 and CDR2: LNHDA, SQIVND (reference sequence). The CDR3 is CASGTSGSSETQYF. The CDR3 nucleotides are TGTGCCAGTGGGACTAGCGGGAGTTCAGAGACCCAGTACTTC.

This clone was recorded once. The chain employs TRBV19 and TRBJ2-1, with 8 bases matching TRBD1. In germline, CDR1 is LNHDA, CDR2 SQIVND (reference sequence). CDR3 length: 13 amino acids. V lost 6 bases and J lost 6; bases outside the gene matches: 4. CDR3 nucleotide sequence: TGTGCCAGTAGGGTCGGGACAGGCAATGAGCAGTTCTTC. Protein sequence: CASRVGTGNEQFF.

The chain employs TRBV7-9 and TRBJ1-1; TRBD1 agrees at 7 bases. The CDR3 has 14 amino acids. Germline V gene lookup returns CDR1 SEHNR and CDR2 FQNEAQ (reference sequence). V gave up 1 base and J gave up 4 bases; unmatched junction bases: 3. CDR3 in amino acids: CASSLDYRGTEAFF. For the CDR3, the DNA is TGTGCCAGCAGCTTAGATTACAGGGGCACTGAAGCTTTCTTT.

The chain links TRBV28 to TRBJ2-7; 11 positions agree with TRBD2. The germline CDR1 and CDR2 sequences are MDHEN and SYDVKM. The CDR3 sequence is 15 residues long. The junction had 8 bases not matched to a gene; V was cut back by 6 bases and J by 4 bases. CDR3 nucleotide sequence: TGTGCCAGCAGACCTCATACTAGCGGGGGTTACGAGCAGTACTTC. Protein: CASRPHTSGGYEQYF.

The CDR3 DNA sequence: TGTGCCTGGAGTGTGTCGGACAGAACCGGCTACACCTTC. Translating it yields CAWSVSDRTGYTF. This rearrangement joins TRBV30 to TRBJ1-2, with D possibly TRBD1 on 6 matching bases. CDR3 size: 13 residues. The germline V gene has CDR1 GTSNPN and CDR2 SVGIG (reference sequence). V gave up 0 bases and J gave up 8 bases, with 13 bases separating them.

V and J are TRBV6-1 and TRBJ2-7; TRBD2 matches 8 bases. J gave up 4 bases and V 5 bases, and 10 bases lay outside the gene matches. Germline V gene sequence: CDR1 MNHNS, CDR2 SASEGT. The CDR3 extends over 15 amino acids. CDR3 nucleotides: TGTGCCAGCAGTACCGTGGGGACTAGGTCTTACGAGCAGTACTTC. Its translation: CASSTVGTRSYEQYF.

The chain employs TRBV7-2 and TRBJ2-5; D unresolved. Trimming stripped 1 base from V and 2 bases from J, with 5 bases between. Germline values: CDR1 SGHTA, CDR2 FQGNSA. The CDR3 has 13 amino acids. The CDR3 DNA reads as TGTGCCAGCAGCTTAGTTATACAAGAGACCCAGTACTTC. Its translation: CASSLVIQETQYF.

The chain has TRBV5-4 and TRBJ1-1; 9 positions agree with TRBD1. Germline V gene lookup returns CDR1 SGHNT and CDR2 YYREEE (reference sequence). V was pared by 0 bases and J by 5 bases, with 2 bases of the junction left unmatched. This CDR3 has 14 residues. CDR3 protein: CASSLDRGQTEAFF. CDR3 nucleotides: TGTGCCAGCAGCTTGGACAGGGGGCAAACTGAAGCTTTCTTT.

The gene calls are TRBV5-6 and TRBJ1-3; D is ambiguous. Looked up from germline, CDR1 is SGHDT and CDR2 is YYEEEE. This CDR3 contains 14 residues. V shed 1 base and J shed 3 bases, with 8 bases lying between them. The CDR3 region has the DNA TGTGCCAGCAGCTTGTACCAGTATGGAAACACCATATATTTT. Translating it yields CASSLYQYGNTIYF.

The chain carries TRBV19 and TRBJ2-2; 10 bases are a match to TRBD2. V shed 6 bases and J 6 bases; nucleotides not matched to a gene: 10. Germline V lookup: CDR1 LNHDA, CDR2 SQIVND (reference sequence). The CDR3 spans 16 residues. The CDR3 sequence is CASRAKRGGRAGELFF. The CDR3 DNA reads TGTGCCAGTAGAGCGAAGCGGGGGGGCCGAGCCGGGGAGCTGTTTTTT.